A single sample is the source of the 26 T cell receptor beta chains below, sequenced in a study of cytomegalovirus exposure and HLA in healthy donors. 60 Vbeta and 13 Jbeta primers were used in PCR. The table came from immunoSEQ multiplex PCR; TCRdb's copy has only in-frame clones and leaves some out. The data hold some 120,000 clones, with roughly four fifths observed a single time. Sequencing input: PBMCs. All receptors derive from a male donor in good health and CMV-seropositive.

The chain links TRBV28 to TRBJ2-2; weak D call: TRBD1 (5 bases). Germline V lookup: CDR1 MDHEN, CDR2 SYDVKM. CDR3 size: 15 residues. Trimming left V 6 bases short and J 4 bases short, with 15 bases between. The CDR3 is CASRMQGSATGELFF. DNA of the CDR3: TGTGCCAGCAGAATGCAGGGTTCGGCCACCGGGGAGCTGTTTTTT. Based on the CDR3 plus reference TRBV28 and TRBJ2-2, the full variable domain is DVKVTQSSRYLVKRTGEKVFLECVQDMDHENMFWYRQDPGLGLRLIYFSYDVKMKEKGDIPEGYSVSREKKERFSLILESASTNQTSMYLCASRMQGSATGELFFGEGSRLTVL.

The chain recombines TRBV28 with TRBJ1-1; 11 positions match TRBD1. The CDR3 runs 14 residues. J lost 10 bases, V lost 7 bases, and 11 bases had no gene match. Germline-derived CDR1 and CDR2 are MDHEN and SYDVKM. The CDR3: CASTRDRGAGRAFF. DNA of the CDR3: TGTGCCAGCACCAGGGACAGGGGGGCGGGAAGAGCTTTCTTT.

The J gene is TRBJ2-1, the V gene TRBV7-2; 9 bases agree with TRBD2. Germline lookup yields CDR1 SGHTA and CDR2 FQGNSA. The CDR3 covers 16 residues. Germline trimming cut 4 bases from V and 4 bases from J; bases unmatched to any gene: 8. The CDR3 sequence: CASSSFGREGYNEQFF. The DNA for the CDR3 is TGTGCCAGCAGCTCCTTCGGGCGGGAGGGTTACAATGAGCAGTTCTTC.

This clone is a singleton in its sample. The gene calls are TRBV6-6 and TRBJ1-6, with D possibly matching TRBD1 (6 bases). This CDR3 is 13 amino acids long. Germline V gene lookup returns CDR1 MNHNY and CDR2 SVGAGI (reference sequence). Trimming removed 8 bases at V and 8 bases at J, with 13 bases between. This CDR3 reads CASVGQRDSPLHF. Written as DNA, the CDR3 is TGTGCCAGCGTTGGACAGAGGGATTCACCCCTCCACTTT.

V and J are TRBV18 and TRBJ2-7, with D possibly TRBD1 on 6 matching bases. Trimming removed 3 bases at V and 3 bases at J, with 15 bases between. The CDR3 totals 15 residues. Germline CDR1 KGHSH, CDR2 LQKENI. The CDR3 DNA reads as TGTGCCAGCTCACCGTTTTCCGCACAGGGCTACGAGCAGTACTTC. Translated, it gives CASSPFSAQGYEQYF.

Note on this clone: In this CDR3 the conserved last residue, phenylalanine or tryptophan, is missing, so a read error is likely. V usage is TRBV6-1 and J usage is TRBJ1-1; D is perhaps TRBD1 (6 bases). The CDR3 totals 14 residues. V was trimmed by 5 bases and J by 0 bases, leaving 10 bases between them. CDR1 MNHNS and CDR2 SASEGT come from the germline V gene. CDR3: CASSRQEVNTEAFS. As DNA, the CDR3 is TGTGCCAGCAGTAGACAGGAGGTGAACACTGAAGCTTTCTCT.

The genes are TRBV7-3 and TRBJ2-5, with D possibly TRBD1 on 6 matching bases. The CDR3 extends over 15 amino acids. V lost 3 bases to trimming and J lost 11 bases, with 22 bases between them. Looked up from germline, CDR1 is SGHTA and CDR2 is FQGTGA. CDR3 region: CASSFGPGGGSAQYF. The CDR3, as DNA: TGTGCCAGCAGCTTCGGACCTGGTGGGGGCTCAGCGCAGTACTTC.

The chain recombines TRBV30 with TRBJ1-4; 9 nucleotides line up with TRBD1. The germline V gene encodes CDR1 GTSNPN and CDR2 SVGIG (reference sequence). With 0 bases clipped from V and 8 bases from J, the junction kept 7 bases outside the gene matches. This CDR3 region has 15 residues. As DNA, the CDR3 is TGTGCCTGGAGTGTCGGGACAGGGTCTCGGGAAAAACTGTTTTTT. Residues: CAWSVGTGSREKLFF.

This clone was seen just once. This chain links TRBV11-2 with TRBJ2-7, with unresolved D. In germline, CDR1 is SGHAT, CDR2 FQNNGV. This CDR3 has 13 amino acids. Deletions cut 1 base from V and 4 bases from J, with 8 bases between. CDR3 residues: CASSLGLAYEQYF. In nucleotides, the CDR3 is TGTGCCAGCAGCTTAGGACTCGCATACGAGCAGTACTTC.

The chain has TRBV6-6 and TRBJ2-2; a weak D match, TRBD1 (6 bases). V dropped 6 bases and J dropped 7 bases, with 21 bases sitting between them. CDR3 size: 16 residues. The germline V gene has CDR1 MNHNY and CDR2 SVGAGI (reference sequence). The CDR3 sequence: CASSTSPGHNLGELFF. In nucleotides, the CDR3 is TGTGCCAGCAGCACCTCCCCGGGACATAATCTCGGGGAGCTGTTTTTT.

The J gene is TRBJ1-6, the V gene TRBV30; the D gene is possibly TRBD1 (6 bases). The V gene lost 5 bases and the J gene lost 9 bases, with 20 bases spanning the gap. The CDR3 is 15 residues long. Germline V gives CDR1 GTSNPN, CDR2 SVGIG (reference sequence). CDR3 loop: CAWGGPGLESSPLHF. CDR3 nucleotide sequence: TGTGCCTGGGGGGGCCCGGGGTTAGAGTCTTCACCCCTCCACTTT.

V gene TRBV7-2 combines with J gene TRBJ2-1; D perhaps matches TRBD2 (6 bases). The CDR3 is 14 amino acids. V was cut by 4 bases and J by 6 bases, with 13 bases left in between. Germline loops: CDR1 SGHTA, CDR2 FQGNSA. This chain's CDR3 is CASSSVGLLNEQFF. In DNA form, the CDR3 reads TGTGCCAGCAGCTCGGTGGGACTCCTCAATGAGCAGTTCTTC.

The chain carries TRBV19 and TRBJ1-5; tentative D call: TRBD1 (5 bases). V lost 3 bases and J 7 bases, leaving 16 bases between the germline ends. The CDR3 contains 15 residues. CDR1 is LNHDA and CDR2 is SQIVND in the germline V gene (reference sequence). This chain's CDR3 is CASSIPGSKGQPQHF. DNA for the CDR3: TGTGCCAGTAGTATCCCAGGGTCTAAGGGACAGCCCCAGCATTTT.

This chain connects TRBV7-6 to TRBJ2-2, with 9 bases lining up with TRBD1. Trimming took 7 bases from V and 8 from J; bases not matched to a gene: 2. CDR1 is SGHVS, CDR2 FNYEAQ, per germline. The CDR3 is made up of 12 amino acids. The CDR3 here is CASNRGPGELFF. In DNA, the CDR3 is TGTGCCAGCAACAGGGGGCCTGGGGAGCTGTTTTTT.

The chain employs TRBV4-3 and TRBJ2-3; possible D gene TRBD2, 6 bases. CDR1 LGHNA and CDR2 YSLEER come from the germline V gene. The CDR3 spans 16 residues. Trimming took 0 bases from V and 4 from J, leaving 14 bases between them. CDR3 region: CASSQDRGIVADTQYF. Here the CDR3 DNA reads TGCGCCAGCAGCCAAGATCGCGGGATAGTCGCAGATACGCAGTATTTT.

The gene calls are TRBV5-1 and TRBJ2-5; 7 bases align to TRBD2. J lost 2 bases, V lost 3 bases, and 4 bases had no gene match. Looked up from germline, CDR1 is SGHRS and CDR2 is YFSETQ. The CDR3 runs to 14 residues. As DNA, the CDR3 is TGCGCCAGCAGCTGGGAGGGGACGCAAGAGACCCAGTACTTC. This gives the protein CASSWEGTQETQYF.

The V gene is TRBV18, the J gene TRBJ2-1; TRBD2 agrees at 15 bases. Germline CDR1 reads KGHSH; CDR2 reads LQKENI. This CDR3 has 18 amino acids. Trimming took 2 bases from V and 8 from J; bases not matched to a gene: 10. For the CDR3, the DNA is TGTGCCAGCTCACCAGGACGGGGTAGGACTAGCGGGAGGGATGAGCAGTTCTTC. Translating gives CASSPGRGRTSGRDEQFF.

In its sample, this clone was seen a few times. The V and J genes are TRBV2 and TRBJ1-1, with 8 positions matching TRBD1. This CDR3 has 14 residues. Trimming cost V 8 bases and J 1 base; bases outside gene matches: 6. Germline CDR1 is SNHLY and CDR2 is FYNNEI. The CDR3: CASVATGGNTEAFF. CDR3 DNA sequence: TGTGCCAGCGTAGCCACAGGGGGGAACACTGAAGCTTTCTTT.

This clone was seen only a few times. The rearrangement links TRBV5-5 to TRBJ1-3, with 9 bases matching TRBD1. The CDR3 totals 17 residues. The V gene's germline CDR1 is SGHKS and CDR2 YYEKEE (reference sequence). V trimming: 1 base; J trimming: 0 bases; junction bases outside the gene matches: 5. The DNA for the CDR3 is TGTGCCAGCAGCTTGTTAACAGGGGGCCTCTCTGGAAACACCATATATTTT. Translated: CASSLLTGGLSGNTIYF.

This clone has only one observation. This chain links TRBV9 with TRBJ2-4, with a weak D call TRBD2 (5 bases). The V gene's germline CDR1 is SGDLS and CDR2 YYNGEE. Trimming took 10 bases from V and 0 from J, leaving 14 bases between them. The CDR3 consists of 14 residues. The CDR3 sequence: CALDRGIAKNIQYF. The CDR3 DNA sequence: TGTGCCCTCGACCGGGGTATAGCCAAAAACATTCAGTACTTC.

The chain employs TRBV2 and TRBJ2-2, with 12 positions matching TRBD2. With 7 bases clipped from V and 8 bases from J, the junction kept 8 bases outside the gene matches. The germline gives CDR1 SNHLY, CDR2 FYNNEI. The CDR3 has 15 residues. CDR3 bases: TGTGCCAGCAAACTGACTAGCGGGAGTACTGGGGAGCTGTTTTTT. This sequence encodes CASKLTSGSTGELFF.

The rearrangement links TRBV27 to TRBJ2-2, with no clear D. This CDR3 is built from 16 residues. Germline assignment: CDR1 MNHEY and CDR2 SMNVEV (reference sequence). V was clipped by 5 bases and J by 10 bases, with 23 bases between them. This chain's CDR3 is CASSPSFREVLEELFF. The CDR3 DNA reads TGTGCCAGCAGTCCCTCTTTCAGAGAGGTTTTGGAGGAGCTGTTTTTT.

The chain has TRBV4-3 and TRBJ1-4; D not certain. In germline, CDR1 is LGHNA, CDR2 YSLEER. V lost 3 bases and J lost 0, with 8 bases in between. This CDR3 spans 15 amino acids. The CDR3: CASSHVVATNEKLFF. The CDR3 bases are TGCGCCAGCAGCCACGTAGTAGCAACTAATGAAAAACTGTTTTTT.

This clone appeared a single time. The chain is built from TRBV18 and TRBJ1-1; D remains ambiguous. Germline lookup yields CDR1 KGHSH and CDR2 LQKENI. The CDR3 contains 15 residues. V was pared by 1 base and J by 1 base, with 10 bases between. This CDR3 reads CASSPQEETNTEAFF. Written as DNA, the CDR3 is TGTGCCAGCTCACCACAGGAGGAGACGAACACTGAAGCTTTCTTT.

CDR3 sequence (DNA): TGCAGCGTTGAAGATTCGTTTCGGGACAGGGGGCGGGAGACCCAGTACTTC. It codes for CSVEDSFRDRGRETQYF. The chain recombines TRBV29-1 with TRBJ2-5; 12 nucleotides line up with TRBD1. The CDR3 has 17 amino acids. CDR1 SQVTM and CDR2 ANQGSEA come from the germline V gene. V was clipped by 0 bases and J by 5 bases; unmatched bases: 10.

The chain recombines TRBV28 with TRBJ2-1, with 7 nucleotides matching TRBD2. This CDR3 is 16 amino acids long. Germline CDR1 MDHEN, CDR2 SYDVKM. The V gene end was trimmed by 4 bases and the J gene end by 4 bases; junction bases not matched to a gene: 10. This chain's CDR3 is CASSSQLAQKYNEQFF. DNA of the CDR3: TGTGCCAGCAGTTCGCAACTAGCGCAGAAGTACAATGAGCAGTTCTTC.